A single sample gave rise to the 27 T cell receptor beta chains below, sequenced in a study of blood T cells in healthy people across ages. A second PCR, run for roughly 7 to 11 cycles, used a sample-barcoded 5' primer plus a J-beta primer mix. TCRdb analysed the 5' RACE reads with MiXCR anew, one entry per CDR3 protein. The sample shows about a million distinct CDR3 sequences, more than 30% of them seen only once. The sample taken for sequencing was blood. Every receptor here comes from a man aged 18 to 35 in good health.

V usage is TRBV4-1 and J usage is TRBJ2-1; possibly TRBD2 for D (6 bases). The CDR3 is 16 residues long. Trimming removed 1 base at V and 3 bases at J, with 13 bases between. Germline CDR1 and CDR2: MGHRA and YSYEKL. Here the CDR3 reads CASSQGLRGLYNEQFF. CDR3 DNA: TGCGCCAGCAGCCAAGGACTACGGGGACTCTACAATGAGCAGTTCTTC.

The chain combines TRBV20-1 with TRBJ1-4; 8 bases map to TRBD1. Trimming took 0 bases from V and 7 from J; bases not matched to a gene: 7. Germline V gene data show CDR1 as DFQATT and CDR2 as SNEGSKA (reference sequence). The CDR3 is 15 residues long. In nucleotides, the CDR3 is TGCAGTGCTAGAGATAAAGACAGGGGAGGTGAAAAACTGTTTTTT. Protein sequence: CSARDKDRGGEKLFF.

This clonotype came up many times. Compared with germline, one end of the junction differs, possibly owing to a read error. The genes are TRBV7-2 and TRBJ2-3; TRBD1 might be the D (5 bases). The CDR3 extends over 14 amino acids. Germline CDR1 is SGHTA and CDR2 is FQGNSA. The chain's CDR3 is CASSLARATDTQYF. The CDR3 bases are TGCGCCAGCAGCCTGGCCAGGGCCACAGATACGCAGTATTTT. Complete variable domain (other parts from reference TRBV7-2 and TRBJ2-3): GAGVSQSPSNKVTEKGKDVELRCDPISGHTALYWYRQSLGQGLEFLIYFQGNSAPDKSGLPSDRFSAERTGGSVSTLTIQRTQQEDSAVYLCASSLARATDTQYFGPGTRLTVL.

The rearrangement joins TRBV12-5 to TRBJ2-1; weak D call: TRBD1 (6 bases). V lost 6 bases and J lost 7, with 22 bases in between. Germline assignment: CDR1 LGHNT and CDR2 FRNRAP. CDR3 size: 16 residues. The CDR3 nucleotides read TGTGCTAGTGGCAAACCCCAGACAGGCGGCGGGAATGAGCAGTTCTTC. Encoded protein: CASGKPQTGGGNEQFF.

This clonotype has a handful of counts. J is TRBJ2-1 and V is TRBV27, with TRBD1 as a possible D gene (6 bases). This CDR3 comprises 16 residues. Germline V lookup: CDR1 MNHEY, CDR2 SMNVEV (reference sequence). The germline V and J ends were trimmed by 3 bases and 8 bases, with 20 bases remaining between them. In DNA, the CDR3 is TGTGCCAGCAGTTTCGAATGGGGGCCTCTGGTCGATGAGCAGTTCTTC. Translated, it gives CASSFEWGPLVDEQFF.

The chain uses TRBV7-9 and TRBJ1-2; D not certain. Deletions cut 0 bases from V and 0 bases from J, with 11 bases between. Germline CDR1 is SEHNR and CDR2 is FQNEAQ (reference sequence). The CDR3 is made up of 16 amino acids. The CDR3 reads CASSLAYADSNYGYTF. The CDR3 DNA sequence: TGTGCCAGCAGCTTAGCTTATGCCGATTCTAACTATGGCTACACCTTC.

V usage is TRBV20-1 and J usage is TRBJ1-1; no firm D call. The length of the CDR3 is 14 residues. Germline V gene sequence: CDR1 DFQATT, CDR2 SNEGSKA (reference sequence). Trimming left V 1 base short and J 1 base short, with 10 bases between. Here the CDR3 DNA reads TGCAGTGCTAGAGGCCATGGGTGGAACACTGAAGCTTTCTTT. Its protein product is CSARGHGWNTEAFF.

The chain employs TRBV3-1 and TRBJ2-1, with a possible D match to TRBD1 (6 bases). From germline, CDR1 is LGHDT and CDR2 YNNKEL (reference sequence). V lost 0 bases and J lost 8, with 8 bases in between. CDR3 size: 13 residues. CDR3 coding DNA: TGTGCCAGCAGCCAAGAGAACAGGGATGAGCAGTTCTTC. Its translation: CASSQENRDEQFF.

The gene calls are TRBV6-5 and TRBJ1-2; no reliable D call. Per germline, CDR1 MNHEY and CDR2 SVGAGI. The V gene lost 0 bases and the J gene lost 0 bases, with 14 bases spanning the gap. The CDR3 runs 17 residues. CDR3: CASSYSAPGGTNYGYTF. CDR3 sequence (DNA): TGTGCCAGCAGTTACTCGGCGCCGGGTGGAACTAACTATGGCTACACCTTC.

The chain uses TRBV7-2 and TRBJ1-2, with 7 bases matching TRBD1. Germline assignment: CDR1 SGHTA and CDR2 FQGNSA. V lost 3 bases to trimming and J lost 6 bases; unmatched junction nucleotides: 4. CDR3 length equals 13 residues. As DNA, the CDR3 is TGTGCCAGCAGCTTCGCTGACAGGGATGGCTACACCTTC. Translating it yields CASSFADRDGYTF.

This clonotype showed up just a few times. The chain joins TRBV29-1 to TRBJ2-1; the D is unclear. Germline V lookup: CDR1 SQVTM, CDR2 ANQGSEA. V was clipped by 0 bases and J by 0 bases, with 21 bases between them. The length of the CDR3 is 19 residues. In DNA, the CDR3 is TGCAGCGTTGAAGATCTTGTGGTCCTCCGGGCCGCCTCCTACAATGAGCAGTTCTTC. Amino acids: CSVEDLVVLRAASYNEQFF.

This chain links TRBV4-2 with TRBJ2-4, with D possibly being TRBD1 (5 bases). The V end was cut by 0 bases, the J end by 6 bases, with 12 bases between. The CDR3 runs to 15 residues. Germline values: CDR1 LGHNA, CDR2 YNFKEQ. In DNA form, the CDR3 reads TGTGCCAGCAGCCAAGATCTGACAGCCCGAAACATTCAGTACTTC. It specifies CASSQDLTARNIQYF.

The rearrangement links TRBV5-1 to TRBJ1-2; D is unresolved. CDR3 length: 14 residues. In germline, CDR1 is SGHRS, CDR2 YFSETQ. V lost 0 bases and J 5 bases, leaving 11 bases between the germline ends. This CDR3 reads CASSLVASNYGYTF. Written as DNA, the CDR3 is TGCGCCAGCAGCTTGGTTGCCAGCAATTATGGCTACACCTTC.

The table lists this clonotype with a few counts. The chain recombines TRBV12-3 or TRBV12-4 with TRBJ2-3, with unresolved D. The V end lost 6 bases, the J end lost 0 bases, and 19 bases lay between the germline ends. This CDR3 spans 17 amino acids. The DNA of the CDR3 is TGTGCCAGCAGGCCCTCCCCCAGGCGCGATAGCACAGATACGCAGTATTTT. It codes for CASRPSPRRDSTDTQYF.

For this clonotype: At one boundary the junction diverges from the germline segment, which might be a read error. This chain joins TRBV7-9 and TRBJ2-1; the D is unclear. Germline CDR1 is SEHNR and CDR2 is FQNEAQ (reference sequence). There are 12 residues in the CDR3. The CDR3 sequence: CASSINPVEPFF. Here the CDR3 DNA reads TGTGCCAGCAGCATTAATCCCGTTGAGCCGTTCTTC.

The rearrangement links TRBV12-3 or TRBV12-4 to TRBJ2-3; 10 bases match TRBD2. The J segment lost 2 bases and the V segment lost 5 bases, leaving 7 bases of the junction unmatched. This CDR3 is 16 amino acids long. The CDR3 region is CASSLLAGVYTDTQYF. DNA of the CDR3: TGTGCCAGCAGTCTCCTAGCGGGGGTTTACACAGATACGCAGTATTTT.

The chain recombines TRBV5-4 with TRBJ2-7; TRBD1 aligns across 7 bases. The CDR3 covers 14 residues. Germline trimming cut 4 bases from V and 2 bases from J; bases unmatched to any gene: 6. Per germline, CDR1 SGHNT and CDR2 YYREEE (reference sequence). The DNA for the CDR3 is TGTGCCAGCAGCGTGACAGGGAATCCCTACGAGCAGTACTTC. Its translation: CASSVTGNPYEQYF.

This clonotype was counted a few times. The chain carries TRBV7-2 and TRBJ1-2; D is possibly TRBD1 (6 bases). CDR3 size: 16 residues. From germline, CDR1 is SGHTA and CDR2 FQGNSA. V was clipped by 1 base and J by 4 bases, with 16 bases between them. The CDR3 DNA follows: TGTGCCAGCAGCTTAGAGGGGGGCAGACTCAGCTATGGCTACACCTTC. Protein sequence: CASSLEGGRLSYGYTF.

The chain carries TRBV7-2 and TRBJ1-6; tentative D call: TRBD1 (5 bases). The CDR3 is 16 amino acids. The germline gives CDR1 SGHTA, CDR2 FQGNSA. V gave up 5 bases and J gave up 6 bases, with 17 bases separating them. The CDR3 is CASSPTATRGNSPLHF. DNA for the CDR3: TGTGCCAGCAGCCCGACCGCGACAAGGGGTAATTCACCCCTCCACTTT.

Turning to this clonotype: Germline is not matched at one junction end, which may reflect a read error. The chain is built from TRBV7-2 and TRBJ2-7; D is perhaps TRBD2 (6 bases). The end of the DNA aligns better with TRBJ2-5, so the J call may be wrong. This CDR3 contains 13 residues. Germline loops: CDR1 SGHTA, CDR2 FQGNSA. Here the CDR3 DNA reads TGTGCCAGCAGCCTCGGACTACAAGGGACCCAGTACTTC. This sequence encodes CASSLGLQGTQYF.

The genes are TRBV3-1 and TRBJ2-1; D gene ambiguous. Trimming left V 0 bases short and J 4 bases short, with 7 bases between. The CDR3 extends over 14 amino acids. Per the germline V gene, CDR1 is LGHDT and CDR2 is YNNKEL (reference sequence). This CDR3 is CASSQDPRYNEQFF. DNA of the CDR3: TGTGCCAGCAGCCAAGATCCCCGGTACAATGAGCAGTTCTTC.

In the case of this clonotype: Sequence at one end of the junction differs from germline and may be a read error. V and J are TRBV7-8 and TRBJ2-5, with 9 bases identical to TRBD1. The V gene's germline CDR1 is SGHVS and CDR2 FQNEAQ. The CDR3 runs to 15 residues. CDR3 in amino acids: CVSRATGTGQETQYF. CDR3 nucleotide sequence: TGTGTCAGCAGGGCCACCGGGACAGGGCAAGAGACCCAGTACTTC.

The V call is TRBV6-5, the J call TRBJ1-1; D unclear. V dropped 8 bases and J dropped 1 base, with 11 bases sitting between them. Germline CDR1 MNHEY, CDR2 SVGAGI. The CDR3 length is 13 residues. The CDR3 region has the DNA TGTGCCAGCGTCCGGACGGGGAACACTGAAGCTTTCTTT. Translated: CASVRTGNTEAFF.

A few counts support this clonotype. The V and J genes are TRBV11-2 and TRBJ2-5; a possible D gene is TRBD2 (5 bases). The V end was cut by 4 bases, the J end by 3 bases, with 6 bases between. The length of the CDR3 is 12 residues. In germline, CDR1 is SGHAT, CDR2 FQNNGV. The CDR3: CASSSLEETQYF. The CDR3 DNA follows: TGTGCCAGCAGCTCACTAGAAGAGACCCAGTACTTC. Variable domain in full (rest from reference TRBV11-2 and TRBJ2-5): EAGVAQSPRYKIIEKRQSVAFWCNPISGHATLYWYQQILGQGPKLLIQFQNNGVVDDSQLPKDRFSAERLKGVDSTLKIQPAKLEDSAVYLCASSSLEETQYFGPGTRLLVL.

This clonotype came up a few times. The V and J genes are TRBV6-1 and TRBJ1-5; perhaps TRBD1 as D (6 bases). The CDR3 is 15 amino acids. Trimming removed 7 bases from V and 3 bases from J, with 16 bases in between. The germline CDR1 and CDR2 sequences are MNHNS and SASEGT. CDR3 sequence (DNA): TGTGCCAGCAACCAGGCAGGGGCCTACAATCAGCCCCAGCATTTT. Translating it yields CASNQAGAYNQPQHF.

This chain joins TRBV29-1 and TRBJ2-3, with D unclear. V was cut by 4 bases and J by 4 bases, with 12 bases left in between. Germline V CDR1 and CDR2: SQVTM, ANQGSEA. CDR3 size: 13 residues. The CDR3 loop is CSVGGSLPDTQYF. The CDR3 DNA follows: TGCAGCGTTGGGGGTAGTCTCCCAGATACGCAGTATTTT.

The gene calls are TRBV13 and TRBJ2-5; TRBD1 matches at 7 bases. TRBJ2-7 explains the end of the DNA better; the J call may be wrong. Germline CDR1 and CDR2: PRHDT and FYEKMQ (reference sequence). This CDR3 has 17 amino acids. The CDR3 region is CASSSRSTGTATYEQYF. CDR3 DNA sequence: TGTGCCAGCAGCTCCCGTTCTACCGGGACAGCCACCTACGAGCAGTACTTC.